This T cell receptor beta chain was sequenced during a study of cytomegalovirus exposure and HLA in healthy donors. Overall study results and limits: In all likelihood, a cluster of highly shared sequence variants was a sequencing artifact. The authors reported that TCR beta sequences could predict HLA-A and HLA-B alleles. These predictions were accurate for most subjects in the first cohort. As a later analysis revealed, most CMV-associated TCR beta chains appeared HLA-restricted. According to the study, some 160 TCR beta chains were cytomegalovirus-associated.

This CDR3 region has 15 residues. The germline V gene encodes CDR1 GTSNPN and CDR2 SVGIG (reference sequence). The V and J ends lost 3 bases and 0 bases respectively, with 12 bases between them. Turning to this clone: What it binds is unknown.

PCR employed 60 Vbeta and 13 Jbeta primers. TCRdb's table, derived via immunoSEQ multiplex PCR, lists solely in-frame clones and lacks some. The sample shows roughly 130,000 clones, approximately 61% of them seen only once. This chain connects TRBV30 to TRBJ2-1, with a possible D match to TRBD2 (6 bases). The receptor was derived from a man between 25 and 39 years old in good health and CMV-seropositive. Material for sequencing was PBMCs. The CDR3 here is CAWRLIGSSYNEQFF. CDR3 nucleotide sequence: TGTGCCTGGAGGTTAATCGGGAGCTCCTACAATGAGCAGTTCTTC.